This T cell receptor (beta chain) is drawn from a study of blood T cell repertoires in COVID-19. Sequencing used immunoSEQ multiplex PCR; TCRdb keeps in-frame clones, though not all of them. Seen here are about 250,000 clones, roughly 86% observed once, and the top ten hold 3% to 4%. The TCR sequence derives from a woman aged 30 to 39 with acute COVID-19. Sequencing used PBMCs or T cells enriched from blood (not recorded which).

The CDR3 spells CASSPLGGTQYF. The CDR3 DNA sequence: TGTGCCAGCAGCCCACTGGGGGGTACCCAGTACTTC. The rearrangement links TRBV7-2 to TRBJ2-5, with D perhaps matching TRBD2 (6 bases). Germline CDR1 reads SGHTA; CDR2 reads FQGNSA. The CDR3 has 12 amino acids. The V end was cut by 5 bases, the J end by 8 bases, with 12 bases between.